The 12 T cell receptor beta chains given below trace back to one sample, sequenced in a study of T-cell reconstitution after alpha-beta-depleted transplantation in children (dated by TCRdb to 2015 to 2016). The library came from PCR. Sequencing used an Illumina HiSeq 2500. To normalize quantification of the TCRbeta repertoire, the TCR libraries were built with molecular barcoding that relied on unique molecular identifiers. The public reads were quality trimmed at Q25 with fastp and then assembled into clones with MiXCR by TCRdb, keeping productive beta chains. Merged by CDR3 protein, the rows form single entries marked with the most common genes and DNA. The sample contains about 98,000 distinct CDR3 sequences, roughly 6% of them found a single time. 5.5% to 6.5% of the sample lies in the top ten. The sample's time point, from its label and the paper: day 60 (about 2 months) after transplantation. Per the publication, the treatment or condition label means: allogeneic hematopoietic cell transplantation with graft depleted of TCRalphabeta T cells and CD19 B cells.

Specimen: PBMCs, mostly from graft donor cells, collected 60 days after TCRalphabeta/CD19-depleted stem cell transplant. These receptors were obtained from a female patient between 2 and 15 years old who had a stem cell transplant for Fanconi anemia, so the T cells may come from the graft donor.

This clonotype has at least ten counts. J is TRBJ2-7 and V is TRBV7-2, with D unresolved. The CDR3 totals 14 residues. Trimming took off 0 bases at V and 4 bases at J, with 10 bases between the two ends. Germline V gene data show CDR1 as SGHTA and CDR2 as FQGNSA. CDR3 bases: TGTGCCAGCAGCTTAGCGCGTACCAGTTACGAGCAGTACTTC. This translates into CASSLARTSYEQYF.

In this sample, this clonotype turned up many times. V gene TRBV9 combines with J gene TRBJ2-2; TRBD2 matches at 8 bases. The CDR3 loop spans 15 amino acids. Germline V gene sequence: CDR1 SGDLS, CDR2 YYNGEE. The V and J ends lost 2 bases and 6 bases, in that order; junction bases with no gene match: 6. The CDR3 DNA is TGTGCCAGCAGCGTTGGCGGGAGGACCCCCGGGGAGCTGTTTTTT. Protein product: CASSVGGRTPGELFF.

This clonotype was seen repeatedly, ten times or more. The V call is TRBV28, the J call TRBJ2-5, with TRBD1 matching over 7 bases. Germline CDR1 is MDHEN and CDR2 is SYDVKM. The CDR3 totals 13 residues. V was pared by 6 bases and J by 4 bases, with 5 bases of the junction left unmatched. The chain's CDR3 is CASSLGQLETQYF. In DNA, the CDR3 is TGTGCCAGCAGCCTGGGACAGTTAGAGACCCAGTACTTC.

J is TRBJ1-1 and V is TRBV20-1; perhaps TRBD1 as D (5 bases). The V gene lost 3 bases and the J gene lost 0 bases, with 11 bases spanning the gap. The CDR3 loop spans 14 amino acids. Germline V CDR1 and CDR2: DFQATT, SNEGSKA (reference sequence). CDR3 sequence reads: CSASYQGLNTEAFF. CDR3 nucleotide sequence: TGCAGTGCTAGTTATCAGGGCTTGAACACTGAAGCTTTCTTT.

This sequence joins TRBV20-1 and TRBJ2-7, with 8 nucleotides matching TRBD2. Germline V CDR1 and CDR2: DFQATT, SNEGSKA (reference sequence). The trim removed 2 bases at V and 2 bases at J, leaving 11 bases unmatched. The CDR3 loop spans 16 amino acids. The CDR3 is CSARSPGGGVPYEQYF. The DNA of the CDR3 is TGCAGTGCTAGATCCCCGGGGGGGGGCGTACCCTACGAGCAGTACTTC.

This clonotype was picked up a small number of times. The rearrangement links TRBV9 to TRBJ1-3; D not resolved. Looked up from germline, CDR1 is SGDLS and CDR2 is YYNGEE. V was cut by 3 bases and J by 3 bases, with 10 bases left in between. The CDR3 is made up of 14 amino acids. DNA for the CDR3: TGTGCCAGCAGCGCGGGCACTTATGGAAACACCATATATTTT. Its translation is CASSAGTYGNTIYF.

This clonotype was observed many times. CDR3 residues: CASSDLNTENLGGYTF. The CDR3 DNA reads as TGTGCCAGCAGTGACCTTAACACAGAGAACCTCGGTGGCTACACCTTC. The gene calls are TRBV25-1 and TRBJ1-2; no firm D call. This CDR3 spans 16 amino acids. The V and J ends lost 3 bases and 7 bases respectively, with 21 bases between them. Per germline, CDR1 MGHDK and CDR2 SYGVNS.

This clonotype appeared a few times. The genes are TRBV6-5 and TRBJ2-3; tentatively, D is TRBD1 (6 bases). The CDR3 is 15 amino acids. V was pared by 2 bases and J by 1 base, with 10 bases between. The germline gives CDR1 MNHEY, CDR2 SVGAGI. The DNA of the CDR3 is TGTGCCAGCAGTTACCGAAGACAGGGCACAGATACGCAGTATTTT. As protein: CASSYRRQGTDTQYF.

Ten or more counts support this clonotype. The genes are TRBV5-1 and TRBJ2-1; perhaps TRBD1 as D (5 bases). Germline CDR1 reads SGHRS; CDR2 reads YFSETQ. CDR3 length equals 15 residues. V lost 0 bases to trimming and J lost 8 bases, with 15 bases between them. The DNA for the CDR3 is TGCGCCAGCAGCTTGGAGGGTCAGGGTCGGGATGAGCAGTTCTTC. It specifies CASSLEGQGRDEQFF. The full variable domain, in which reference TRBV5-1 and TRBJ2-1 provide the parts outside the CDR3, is KAGVTQTPRYLIKTRGQQVTLSCSPISGHRSVSWYQQTPGQGLQFLFEYFSETQRNKGNFPGRFSGRQFSNSRSEMNVSTLELGDSALYLCASSLEGQGRDEQFFGPGTRLTVL.

This CDR3 is CASSRGGLADYNEQFF. For the CDR3, the DNA is TGCGCCAGCAGCCGAGGGGGACTAGCGGATTACAATGAGCAGTTCTTC. The J gene is TRBJ2-1, the V gene TRBV5-1; 11 bases are shared with TRBD2. The ends lost 4 bases at V and 4 bases at J; junction bases unmatched: 7. The CDR3 is made up of 16 amino acids. Germline V lookup: CDR1 SGHRS, CDR2 YFSETQ.

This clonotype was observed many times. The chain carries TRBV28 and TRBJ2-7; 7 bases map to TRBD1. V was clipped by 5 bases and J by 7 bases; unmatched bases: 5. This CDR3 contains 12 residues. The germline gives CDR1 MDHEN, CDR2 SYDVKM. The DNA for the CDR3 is TGTGCCAGCAGTCAGGGGGTTATAGAGCAGTACTTC. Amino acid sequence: CASSQGVIEQYF.

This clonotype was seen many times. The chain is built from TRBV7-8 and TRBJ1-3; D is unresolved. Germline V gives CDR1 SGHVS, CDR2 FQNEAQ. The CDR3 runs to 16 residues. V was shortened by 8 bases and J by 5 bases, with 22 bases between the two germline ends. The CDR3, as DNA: TGTGCCAGCTCGCCCTCCCAGGCAGTATCAAGAAACACCATATATTTT. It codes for CASSPSQAVSRNTIYF.